Listed below are T cell receptor beta chains from one sample, sequenced in a study of blood T cell repertoires in COVID-19. Data came from immunoSEQ multiplex PCR; TCRdb stores just in-frame clones and leaves some out. The sample gives approximately 300,000 clones, roughly 90% of which show up once; around a sixth is in the top ten. Material: PBMCs or T cells enriched from blood (not recorded which). Every receptor here comes from a woman in her 30s who had recovered from COVID-19. CDR3s include the opening cysteine and the closing phenylalanine or tryptophan.

V	J	CDR3
TRBV19	TRBJ1-2	CASSISDYGYTF
TRBV6-5	TRBJ1-2	CASSTRTGASYGYTF
TRBV28	TRBJ2-5	CASISAGGLTFSETQYF
TRBV30	TRBJ2-1	CAWSRAAFGFNEQFF
TRBV12-3/TRBV12-4	TRBJ1-5	CASSFLGRPQHF
TRBV12-5	TRBJ2-3	CASGLALAETSTDTQYF
TRBV11-1	TRBJ2-3	CASSQGLVIADTQYF
TRBV5-8	TRBJ2-1	CASSRLVGYNEQFF
TRBV7-3	TRBJ2-3	CASSFLAAGTDTQYF
TRBV28	TRBJ2-5	CASSSRDRALQETQYF
TRBV14	TRBJ2-3	CASSQVLARWGDTQYF
TRBV4-3	TRBJ1-1	CASRLDSGTGGTEAFF
TRBV24-1	TRBJ1-2	CATPNRVGGYTF
TRBV5-3	TRBJ2-2	CARRRRLAGSNTGELFF
TRBV28	TRBJ2-5	CASSLGTSGGIQETQYF
TRBV11-3	TRBJ2-1	CASSLRTGDEQFF
TRBV2	TRBJ2-2	CASRLQGDTGELFF
TRBV27	TRBJ1-2	CASKRDRSGYTF
TRBV4-3	TRBJ1-2	CASSQETGSNYGYTF
TRBV10-3	TRBJ2-7	CAISTGTSPLEQYF
TRBV7-9	TRBJ1-2	CATLGGLRYGYTF
TRBV7-3	TRBJ2-7	CASSLMGGGLNEQYF
TRBV5-1	TRBJ2-2	CASQRFLDRAGRDNTGELFF
TRBV28	TRBJ2-3	CASWGGATDTQYF
TRBV14	TRBJ2-5	CASSRSDRGGPQETQYF
TRBV18	TRBJ2-5	CASSRPSIDRGLGKETQYF
TRBV5-4	TRBJ1-1	CASSPPSVMNTEAFF
TRBV7-2	TRBJ1-2	CASTSYREGGGYTF
TRBV28	TRBJ2-1	CASRHISEGPYNEQFF
TRBV3-1/TRBV3-2	TRBJ2-2	CASSQTGKNTGELFF
TRBV6-2/TRBV6-3	TRBJ1-5	CASSPPTEYSNQPQHF
TRBV15	TRBJ2-3	CATSRDLAGGIADTQYF
TRBV28	TRBJ1-1	CASTGGAMNTEAFF
TRBV12-3/TRBV12-4	TRBJ1-1	CASTSGGEAFF
TRBV24-1	TRBJ2-5	CATSDPGGGPENQETQYF
TRBV4-1	TRBJ1-1	CASSQGRGTEAFF
TRBV27	TRBJ1-2	CASSLYEKGKGYTF
TRBV11-3	TRBJ2-4	CASSRGTSGVNIQYF
TRBV4-1	TRBJ2-5	CASSPKGTSGSSWTQYF
TRBV7-3	TRBJ2-2	CASSPGGPGELFF
TRBV7-2	TRBJ2-7	CASSWDSHYEQYF
TRBV7-9	TRBJ2-2	CASNFLSTGELFF
TRBV10-1	TRBJ2-4	CASSEKGRRGFPAKNIQYF
TRBV19	TRBJ1-5	CASTGQGTISQPQHF
TRBV19	TRBJ2-5	CASSSAGLAGGRETQYF
TRBV9	TRBJ2-5	CASSVTSRETQYF
TRBV2	TRBJ2-7	CASTGGGVYEQYF
TRBV5-6	TRBJ2-3	CASSYQTGGYTDTQYF
TRBV11-1	TRBJ2-7	CASSPLGLAGFYEQYF
TRBV28	TRBJ1-1	CASSLLRGQSTEAFF
TRBV19	TRBJ1-4	CASSIATNEKLFF
TRBV5-5	TRBJ1-1	CASSVQISGTGGFTEAFF
TRBV28	TRBJ1-2	CASRQVTIGYGYTF
TRBV19	TRBJ2-2	CASSKRGGTGWLTALTGELFF
TRBV21-1	TRBJ2-1	CASRPGQEEQFF